The rows below give T cell receptor beta chains drawn from one sample of a study of T cell changes during pregnancy in multiple sclerosis. Measured with immunoSEQ multiplex PCR; TCRdb has only the in-frame clones, and not every one. This sample has some 97,000 clones, with about 92% found just once. The specimen was peripheral blood, collected after pregnancy. The source of these receptors is a female donor with multiple sclerosis, enrolled in a pregnancy study. The CDR3 runs from the conserved cysteine through the conserved F or W. Not all rows give a size; the values are once, few, many and, for expanded clones, a class.

V gene,J gene,clone size,CDR3 protein
TRBV28,TRBJ2-7,NA,CASKSGGPYEQYF
TRBV14,TRBJ1-2,few,CASRQTGASNYGYTF
TRBV10-3,TRBJ1-6,NA,CAISESSFGTGSPLHF
TRBV5-4,TRBJ2-2,NA,CASTPGRYTGELFF
TRBV25-1,TRBJ2-3,NA,CASSVSGRTDTQYF
TRBV13,TRBJ2-3,NA,CASSWVRGSDTDTQYF
TRBV5-5,TRBJ2-2,NA,CASSLPRAGGSAGELFF
TRBV18,TRBJ1-1,NA,CASSPPNLRNTEAFF
TRBV9,TRBJ2-3,NA,CASSAPSGREDTQYF
TRBV14,TRBJ1-1,once,CASSQDNKAGTEAFF
TRBV27,TRBJ2-7,NA,CASSLRPGTGLGVSYEQYF
TRBV13,TRBJ2-2,NA,CASSFRPPTENTGELFF
TRBV9,TRBJ2-1,NA,CASSVGLNEQFF
TRBV10-1,TRBJ2-1,NA,CASSASYSQSFSEQFF
TRBV28,TRBJ2-7,NA,CASSSHRVTGLAGSIYEQYF
TRBV7-9,TRBJ1-1,once,CASSVSTGAEAFF
TRBV7-2,TRBJ1-1,NA,CASSPITGGSTEAFF
TRBV2,TRBJ1-3,NA,CASSEGQTWGNTIYF
TRBV7-8,TRBJ2-6,NA,CASSVGRWQGAYGANVLTF
TRBV4-3,TRBJ2-1,NA,CASSQDRQGGDNEQFF
TRBV5-1,TRBJ2-7,NA,CASSDTGTGLKQYF
TRBV5-4,TRBJ1-1,NA,CASSLGGQDTEAFF
TRBV19,TRBJ2-3,NA,CASSLASGTDTQYF
TRBV7-9,TRBJ1-5,few,CASSLALGEKSPQHF
TRBV25-1,TRBJ2-7,NA,CASSPGGYEQYF
TRBV10-3,TRBJ1-5,NA,CAISEGQSSNQPQHF
TRBV5-1,TRBJ2-5,NA,CASSLVSSGRARGETQYF
TRBV7-2,TRBJ2-5,NA,CASSLTGQFQETQYF
TRBV5-1,TRBJ2-7,NA,CASSLALDHEQYF
TRBV28,TRBJ1-2,NA,CASSFANRGEGGYTF
TRBV4-1,TRBJ2-7,NA,CASSPTWGLVYEQYF
TRBV27,TRBJ2-1,NA,CASSQGLAGGRGQFF
TRBV6-6,TRBJ1-1,NA,CASSYPPGQEGETFF
TRBV6-5,TRBJ2-7,NA,CASSYGSAGGYEQYF
TRBV5-1,TRBJ2-2,NA,CASSLGDRANTGELFF
TRBV30,TRBJ2-3,NA,CAWSGAGGPSDTQYF
TRBV6-1,TRBJ1-5,NA,CASSEVRGPSNQPQHF
TRBV7-2,TRBJ1-5,NA,CASSDYKQGWNQPQHF
TRBV5-1,TRBJ2-5,NA,CASSYTSEEETQYF
TRBV28,TRBJ1-4,NA,CASSFSRTGLFF
TRBV7-9,TRBJ2-7,NA,CASSLGWQGAEQYF
TRBV18,TRBJ2-1,once,CASSPGLAGGANEQFF
TRBV20-1,TRBJ2-1,NA,CSARDGPRLFF
TRBV6-5,TRBJ1-2,NA,CATRKGQDYGYTF
TRBV6-5,TRBJ2-7,once,CASTNPGSSYEQYF
TRBV4-1,TRBJ2-5,NA,CASSQVRDQETQYF